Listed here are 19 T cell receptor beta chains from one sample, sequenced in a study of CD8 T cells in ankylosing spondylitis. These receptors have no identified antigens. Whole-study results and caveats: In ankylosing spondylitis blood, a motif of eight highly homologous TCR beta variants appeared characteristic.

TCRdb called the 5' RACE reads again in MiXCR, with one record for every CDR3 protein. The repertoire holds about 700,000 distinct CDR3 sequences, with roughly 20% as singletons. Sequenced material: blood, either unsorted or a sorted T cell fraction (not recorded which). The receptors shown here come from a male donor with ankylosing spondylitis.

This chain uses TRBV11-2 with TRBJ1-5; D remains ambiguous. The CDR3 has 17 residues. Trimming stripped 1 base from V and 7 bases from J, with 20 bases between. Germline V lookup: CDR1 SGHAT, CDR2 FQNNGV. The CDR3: CASSLGYSEAGRQPQHF. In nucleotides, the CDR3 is TGTGCCAGCAGCTTAGGGTATTCTGAGGCAGGACGACAGCCCCAGCATTTT.

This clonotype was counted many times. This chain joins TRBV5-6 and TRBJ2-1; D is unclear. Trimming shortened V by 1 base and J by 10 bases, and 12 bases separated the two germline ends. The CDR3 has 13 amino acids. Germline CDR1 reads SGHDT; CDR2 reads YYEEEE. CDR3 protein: CASSLSPSGEQFF. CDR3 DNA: TGTGCCAGCAGCTTGAGTCCAAGTGGCGAGCAGTTCTTC.

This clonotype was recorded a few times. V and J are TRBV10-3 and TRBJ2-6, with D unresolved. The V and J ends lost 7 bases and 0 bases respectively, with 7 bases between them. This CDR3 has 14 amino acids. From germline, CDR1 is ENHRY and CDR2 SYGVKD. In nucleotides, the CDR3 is TGTGCCATCAAAGACAACTCTGGGGCCAACGTCCTGACTTTC. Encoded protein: CAIKDNSGANVLTF.

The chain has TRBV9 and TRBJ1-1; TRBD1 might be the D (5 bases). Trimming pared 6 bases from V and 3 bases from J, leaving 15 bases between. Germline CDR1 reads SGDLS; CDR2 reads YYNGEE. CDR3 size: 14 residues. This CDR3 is CASTNHGGDTEAFF. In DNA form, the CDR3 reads TGTGCCAGCACAAATCATGGGGGTGACACTGAAGCTTTCTTT. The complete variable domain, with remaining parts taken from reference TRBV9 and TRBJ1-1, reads DSGVTQTPKHLITATGQRVTLRCSPRSGDLSVYWYQQSLDQGLQFLIQYYNGEERAKGNILERFSAQQFPDLHSELNLSSLELGDSALYFCASTNHGGDTEAFFGQGTRLTVV.

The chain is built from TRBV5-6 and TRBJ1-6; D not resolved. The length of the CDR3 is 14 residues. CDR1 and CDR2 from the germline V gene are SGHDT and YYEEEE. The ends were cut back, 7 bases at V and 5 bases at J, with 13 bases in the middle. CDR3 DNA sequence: TGTGCCAGCCAGGTCGGACGGAATAATTCACCCCTCCACTTT. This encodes CASQVGRNNSPLHF.

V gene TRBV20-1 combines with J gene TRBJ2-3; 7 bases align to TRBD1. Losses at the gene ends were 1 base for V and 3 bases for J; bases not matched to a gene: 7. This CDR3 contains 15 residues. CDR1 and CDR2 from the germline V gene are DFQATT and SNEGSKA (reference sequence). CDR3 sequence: CSARVWDSWTDTQYF. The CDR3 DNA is TGCAGTGCTAGAGTTTGGGACAGTTGGACAGATACGCAGTATTTT.

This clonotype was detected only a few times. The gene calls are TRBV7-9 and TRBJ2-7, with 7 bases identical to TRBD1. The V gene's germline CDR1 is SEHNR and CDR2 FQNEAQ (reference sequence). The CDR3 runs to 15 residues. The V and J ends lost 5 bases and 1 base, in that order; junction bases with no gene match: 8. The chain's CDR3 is CASSKQGQTSYEQYF. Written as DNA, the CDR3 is TGTGCCAGCAGCAAGCAGGGACAGACTTCCTACGAGCAGTACTTC.

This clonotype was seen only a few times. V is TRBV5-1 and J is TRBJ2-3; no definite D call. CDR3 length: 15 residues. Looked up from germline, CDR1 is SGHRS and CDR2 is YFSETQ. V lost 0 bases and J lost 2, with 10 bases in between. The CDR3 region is CASSLATIVTDTQYF. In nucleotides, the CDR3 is TGCGCCAGCAGCTTGGCTACCATAGTCACAGATACGCAGTATTTT.

For the CDR3, the DNA is TGCGCCAGCAGCATGCAAGCCGGGGAGCTGTTTTTT. As protein: CASSMQAGELFF. The genes are TRBV5-1 and TRBJ2-2; D is unclear. The germline CDR1 and CDR2 sequences are SGHRS and YFSETQ. This CDR3 spans 12 amino acids. The V end lost 4 bases, the J end lost 6 bases, and 7 bases lay between the germline ends.

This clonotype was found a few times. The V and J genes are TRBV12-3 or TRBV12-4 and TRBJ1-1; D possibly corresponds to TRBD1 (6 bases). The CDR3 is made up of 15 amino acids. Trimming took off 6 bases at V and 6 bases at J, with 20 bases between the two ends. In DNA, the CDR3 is TGTGCCAGCAGATTCACAGGGCGTTACGACTCTGAAGCTTTCTTT. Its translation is CASRFTGRYDSEAFF.

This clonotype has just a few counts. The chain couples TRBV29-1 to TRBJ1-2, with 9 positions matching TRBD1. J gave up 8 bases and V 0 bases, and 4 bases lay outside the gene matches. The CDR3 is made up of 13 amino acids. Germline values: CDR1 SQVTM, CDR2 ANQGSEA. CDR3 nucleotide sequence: TGCAGCGTTGAAGATCGACAGGGGGGGGGCTACACCTTC. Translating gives CSVEDRQGGGYTF.

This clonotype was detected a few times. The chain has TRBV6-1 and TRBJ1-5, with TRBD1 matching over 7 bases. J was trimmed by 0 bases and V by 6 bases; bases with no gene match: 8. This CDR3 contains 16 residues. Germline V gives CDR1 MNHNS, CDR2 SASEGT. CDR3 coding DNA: TGTGCCAGCAGAAGAGGGACAGCTAATAGCAATCAGCCCCAGCATTTT. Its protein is CASRRGTANSNQPQHF.

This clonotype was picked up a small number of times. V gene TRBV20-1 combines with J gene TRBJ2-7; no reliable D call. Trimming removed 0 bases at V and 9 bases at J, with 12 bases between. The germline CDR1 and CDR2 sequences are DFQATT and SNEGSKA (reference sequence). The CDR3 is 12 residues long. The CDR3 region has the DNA TGCAGTGCTAGAGATCTGGTAGACGGGCAGTACTTC. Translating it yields CSARDLVDGQYF.

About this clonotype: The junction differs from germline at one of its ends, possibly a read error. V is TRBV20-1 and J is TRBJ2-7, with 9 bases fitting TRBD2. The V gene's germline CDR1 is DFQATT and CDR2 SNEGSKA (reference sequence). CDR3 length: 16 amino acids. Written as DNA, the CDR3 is TGCTGTGCTAGAGAAACGTGGGGCGGGAGGGCACACGAGCAGTACTTC. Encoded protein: CCARETWGGRAHEQYF.

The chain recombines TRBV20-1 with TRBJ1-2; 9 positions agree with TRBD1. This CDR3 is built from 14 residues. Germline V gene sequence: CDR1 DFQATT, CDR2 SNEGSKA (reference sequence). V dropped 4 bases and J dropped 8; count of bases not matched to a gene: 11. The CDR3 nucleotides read TGCAGTGCTAAGAGGGGACAGGGTTTGGGCGGCTACACCTTC. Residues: CSAKRGQGLGGYTF.

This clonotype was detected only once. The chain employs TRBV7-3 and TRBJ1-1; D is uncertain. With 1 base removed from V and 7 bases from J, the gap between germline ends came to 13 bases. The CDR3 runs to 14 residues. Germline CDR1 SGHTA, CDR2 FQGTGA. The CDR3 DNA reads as TGTGCCAGCAGCTTAATAGGGTCAAGCAGTGAAGCTTTCTTT. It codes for CASSLIGSSSEAFF.

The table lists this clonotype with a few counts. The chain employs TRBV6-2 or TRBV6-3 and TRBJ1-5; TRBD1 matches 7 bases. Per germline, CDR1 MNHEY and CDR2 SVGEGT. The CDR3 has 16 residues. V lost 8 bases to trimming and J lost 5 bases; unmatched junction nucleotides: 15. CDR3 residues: CASRTLTRGDYQPQHF. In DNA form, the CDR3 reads TGTGCCAGCCGAACCCTTACCAGGGGGGACTATCAGCCCCAGCATTTT.

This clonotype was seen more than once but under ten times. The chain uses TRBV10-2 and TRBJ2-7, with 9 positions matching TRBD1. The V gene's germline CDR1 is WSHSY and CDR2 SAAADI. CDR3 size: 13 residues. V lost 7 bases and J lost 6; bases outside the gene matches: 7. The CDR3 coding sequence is TGCGCCAGCAACCGGGACAGGGTTGGCGAGCAGTACTTC. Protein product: CASNRDRVGEQYF.

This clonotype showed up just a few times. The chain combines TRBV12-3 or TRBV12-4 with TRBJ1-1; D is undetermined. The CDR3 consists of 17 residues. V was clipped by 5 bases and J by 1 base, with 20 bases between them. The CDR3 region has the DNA TGTGCCAGCAGTCTCAGATGGATGGGCCCGGCGAACACTGAAGCTTTCTTT. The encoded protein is CASSLRWMGPANTEAFF.